The next 16 T cell receptor beta chains were all read from a single sample in a study of blood T cell repertoires in COVID-19. Clones were sequenced by immunoSEQ multiplex PCR, and TCRdb holds only the in-frame ones, with some missing. The sample carries more than 65,000 clones, roughly 82% recorded once. The sample comprised peripheral blood. All receptors derive from a woman in her forties or fifties with acute or convalescent COVID-19.

V and J are TRBV11-2 and TRBJ2-1; tentative D call: TRBD2 (7 bases). Germline CDR1 reads SGHAT; CDR2 reads FQNNGV. CDR3 size: 18 residues. The ends were cut back, 5 bases at V and 0 bases at J, with 20 bases in the middle. The CDR3 protein is CASSPRGGGGVSYNEQFF. The DNA for the CDR3 is TGTGCCAGCAGCCCTAGGGGAGGCGGGGGCGTCTCCTACAATGAGCAGTTCTTC.

With respect to this clone: A junction end diverges from the germline sequence, so it may reflect a read error. This sequence joins TRBV7-7 and TRBJ2-2; TRBD1 matches 7 bases. Germline-derived CDR1 and CDR2 are SSHAT and FNYEAQ (reference sequence). The CDR3 spans 14 residues. The CDR3, as DNA: TGTGCTAGCAGCTTTAAGGGGGCCGCCGGGGAGCTGTTTTTT. Protein: CASSFKGAAGELFF. Combining the CDR3 with reference TRBV7-7 and TRBJ2-2 gives the whole variable domain GAGVSQSPRYKVTKRGQDVTLRCDPISSHATLYWYQQALGQGPEFLTYFNYEAQPDKSGLPSDRFSAERPEGSISTLTIQRTEQRDSAMYRCASSFKGAAGELFFGEGSRLTVL.

The rearrangement links TRBV6-5 to TRBJ2-5; 8 nucleotides match TRBD2. Germline CDR1 reads MNHEY; CDR2 reads SVGAGI. V shed 6 bases and J 7 bases; nucleotides not matched to a gene: 13. The CDR3 runs to 15 residues. The CDR3 protein is CASSPSMAAGGTQYF. For the CDR3, the DNA is TGTGCCAGCAGCCCCTCGATGGCGGCGGGGGGGACCCAGTACTTC.

This clone was picked up one time. The genes are TRBV2 and TRBJ1-1; D gene uncertain. Trimming removed 4 bases from V and 1 base from J, with 10 bases in between. The CDR3 consists of 14 residues. Germline values: CDR1 SNHLY, CDR2 FYNNEI. CDR3 loop: CASSAIGSNTEAFF. CDR3 in DNA: TGTGCCAGCAGTGCCATCGGGTCGAACACTGAAGCTTTCTTT.

J is TRBJ1-5 and V is TRBV7-6; no firm D call. Germline values: CDR1 SGHVS, CDR2 FNYEAQ. The CDR3 extends over 15 amino acids. V lost 5 bases, J lost 6 bases, and 17 bases lay in between. CDR3 DNA sequence: TGTGCCAGCAGCCCAGCGATGAAGGGAGGTCAGCCCCAGCATTTT. Amino acids: CASSPAMKGGQPQHF.

CDR3 bases: TGTGCCAGCAGCTTAGGTACAGGGGGCAGAGGGGCCAACGTCCTGACTTTC. Its translation: CASSLGTGGRGANVLTF. The chain uses TRBV7-6 and TRBJ2-6; 9 bases match TRBD1. V gave up 1 base and J gave up 4 bases; unmatched junction bases: 5. The CDR3 runs to 17 residues. In germline, CDR1 is SGHVS, CDR2 FNYEAQ.

This clone was detected once. This chain links TRBV12-5 with TRBJ1-2, with D hard to call. The CDR3 contains 12 residues. Deletions cut 5 bases from V and 3 bases from J, with 7 bases between. Germline-derived CDR1 and CDR2 are LGHNT and FRNRAP. CDR3 coding DNA: TGTGCTAGTGGTGTAGCTGACTATGGCTACACCTTC. Its translation is CASGVADYGYTF.

The chain is built from TRBV7-2 and TRBJ1-3; the D is unclear. CDR3 size: 15 residues. Germline V gene lookup returns CDR1 SGHTA and CDR2 FQGNSA. V was shortened by 1 base and J by 2 bases, with 9 bases between the two germline ends. The CDR3 nucleotides read TGTGCCAGCAGCTTAGGCTTCGGGGCTGGAAACACCATATATTTT. This encodes CASSLGFGAGNTIYF.

The chain is built from TRBV7-8 and TRBJ1-6, with 7 bases identical to TRBD1. The CDR3 runs to 14 residues. Germline CDR1 SGHVS, CDR2 FQNEAQ. The ends lost 5 bases at V and 7 bases at J; junction bases unmatched: 5. This CDR3 is CASSPGTVNSPLHF. CDR3 in DNA: TGTGCCAGCAGCCCCGGGACAGTAAATTCACCCCTCCACTTT.

This sequence joins TRBV11-3 and TRBJ2-7; possibly TRBD2 for D (5 bases). V was cut by 1 base and J by 5 bases, with 9 bases left in between. This CDR3 has 13 amino acids. From germline, CDR1 is SGHNT and CDR2 YENEEA. The CDR3 coding sequence is TGTGCCAGCAGCTTAGGTCGGGGTAACGAGCAGTACTTC. As protein: CASSLGRGNEQYF.

A word on this clone: The sample holds other DNA sequences that translate to the same CDR3. V is TRBV6-2 or TRBV6-3 and J is TRBJ2-4; 7 bases map to TRBD1. Germline V gene lookup returns CDR1 MNHEY and CDR2 SVGEGT. The CDR3 sequence is 14 residues long. V was clipped by 5 bases and J by 7 bases; unmatched bases: 8. CDR3 nucleotide sequence: TGTGCCAGCAGTCAGGCCGGGACAGTCAACATTCAGTACTTC. This sequence encodes CASSQAGTVNIQYF.

This sequence joins TRBV24-1 and TRBJ2-6; tentatively, D is TRBD1 (5 bases). CDR1 KGHDR and CDR2 SFDVKD come from the germline V gene. The length of the CDR3 is 17 residues. The V end lost 6 bases, the J end lost 2 bases, and 16 bases lay between the germline ends. The CDR3 nucleotides read TGTGCCACCAGTCAAACAAGGGGTAACACTGGGGCCAACGTCCTGACTTTC. Translating gives CATSQTRGNTGANVLTF.

The chain recombines TRBV2 with TRBJ1-1; tentative D call: TRBD1 (5 bases). V was trimmed by 3 bases and J by 9 bases, leaving 8 bases between them. CDR3 length: 11 amino acids. Germline V gives CDR1 SNHLY, CDR2 FYNNEI. CDR3 sequence (DNA): TGTGCCAGCAGTGACAGGGTTCAAGCTTTCTTT. Protein product: CASSDRVQAFF.

This rearrangement joins TRBV18 to TRBJ2-7, with 7 bases aligning to TRBD1. CDR3 length equals 15 residues. V shed 3 bases, J shed 0 bases, and the junction held 5 bases outside the gene matches. Germline V gene sequence: CDR1 KGHSH, CDR2 LQKENI. Written as DNA, the CDR3 is TGTGCCAGCTCACCGAGCCGGGACAGCTCCTACGAGCAGTACTTC. Protein: CASSPSRDSSYEQYF.

The V and J genes are TRBV7-9 and TRBJ1-6; 10 nucleotides agree with TRBD1. The CDR3 loop spans 14 amino acids. The germline CDR1 and CDR2 sequences are SEHNR and FQNEAQ (reference sequence). The J segment lost 11 bases and the V segment lost 5 bases, leaving 6 bases of the junction unmatched. The CDR3 DNA reads TGTGCCAGCAGCATCTCGGGACAGGGGACACCCCTCCACTTT. This sequence encodes CASSISGQGTPLHF.

The rearrangement joins TRBV2 to TRBJ1-5; TRBD1 might be the D (6 bases). Germline V gene sequence: CDR1 SNHLY, CDR2 FYNNEI. Deletions cut 6 bases from V and 4 bases from J, with 13 bases between. There are 14 residues in the CDR3. CDR3 protein: CASRQSGDNQPQHF. The CDR3 nucleotides read TGTGCCAGCAGGCAGTCAGGGGATAATCAGCCCCAGCATTTT.